The sequence of this T cell receptor (beta chain) was determined in a study of post-analysis software for immune sequencing data. Study-level points and caveats: Same-batch preparations were strongly co-clustered by F measure. Patients had higher frequencies than controls of five TRBV segments, including TRBV5-6, TRBV5-1 and TRBV20-1.

On this clonotype: Its antigen is unknown.

Built from TCR beta cDNA, the libraries had unique molecular identifiers in them. TCRdb independently ran MiXCR on the PCR reads; one entry per CDR3 protein. The sample comprises 350,000 to 500,000 distinct CDR3 sequences, 39% of which are singletons, and less than 8% rests with the top ten. Germline V gene data show CDR1 as DFQATT and CDR2 as SNEGSKA (reference sequence). The V end lost 3 bases, the J end lost 4 bases, and 16 bases lay between the germline ends. There are 15 residues in the CDR3. The receptor's source is a girl aged 2 to 9 with multiple sclerosis. Sequences were obtained from blood. The chain links TRBV20-1 to TRBJ1-5, with a weak D call TRBD1 (6 bases). Here the CDR3 DNA reads TGCAGTGCTAGCATGGGGGCAGGGACAAATCAGCCCCAGCATTTT. Its protein is CSASMGAGTNQPQHF.